The 13 T cell receptor beta chains below all came from one sample that was sequenced in a study of T cell repertoires in cytomegalovirus infection. No antigen is known for these receptors. TCRdb called the reads again in MiXCR, with one record for every CDR3 protein. The sample holds hundreds of thousands of distinct CDR3 sequences, roughly 36% seen once. Sequenced here: cultured PBMCs, sampled from culture after CMV antigen stimulation. The receptors derive from a human donor in good health (CMV status not recorded). Some clones in this sample may be carry-over from other donors' samples.

V is TRBV4-2 and J is TRBJ1-1; no definite D call. Looked up from germline, CDR1 is LGHNA and CDR2 is YNFKEQ. Trimming took off 5 bases at V and 6 bases at J, with 19 bases between the two ends. This CDR3 has 15 amino acids. CDR3 residues: CASSSQRDITPEAFF. Here the CDR3 DNA reads TGTGCCAGCAGCTCACAACGCGACATTACCCCTGAAGCTTTCTTT.

This chain joins TRBV5-4 and TRBJ2-7; the D gene is possibly TRBD2 (5 bases). The CDR3 loop spans 13 amino acids. Germline values: CDR1 SGHNT, CDR2 YYREEE (reference sequence). Trimming removed 3 bases from V and 2 bases from J, with 9 bases in between. This CDR3 reads CASSSSGPYEQYF. As DNA, the CDR3 is TGTGCCAGCAGCTCAAGCGGACCCTACGAGCAGTACTTC.

Note on this clonotype: A clone one base away is much larger, so this may be a read error. The chain employs TRBV6-2 or TRBV6-3 and TRBJ1-4; D may be TRBD1 (6 bases). The CDR3 consists of 13 residues. The germline gives CDR1 MNHEY, CDR2 SVGEGT. CDR3 DNA sequence: TGTGCCAGCAGTTCCAGGGGAGCTGAAAAACTGTCTTTT. Translated: CASSSRGAEKLSF.

The rearrangement links TRBV28 to TRBJ2-2; 9 positions agree with TRBD2. The CDR3 is 15 amino acids. From germline, CDR1 is MDHEN and CDR2 SYDVKM. With V trimmed by 7 bases and J by 7 bases, 10 bases remained unmatched. The CDR3 is CASNSPGLAHGELFF. The CDR3, as DNA: TGTGCCAGCAATTCGCCGGGACTAGCCCACGGGGAGCTGTTTTTT.

This rearrangement joins TRBV19 to TRBJ1-2; no clear D gene. Germline loops: CDR1 LNHDA, CDR2 SQIVND (reference sequence). Trimming shortened V by 0 bases and J by 7 bases, and 9 bases separated the two germline ends. The CDR3 has 13 residues. CDR3 region: CASSIDRRVGYTF. The DNA of the CDR3 is TGTGCCAGTAGTATAGATAGGCGTGTTGGCTACACCTTC.

The J gene is TRBJ1-4, the V gene TRBV7-9; unclear D gene. Between the trimmed V and J ends, which lost 5 bases and 1 base, there was a span of 14 bases. CDR1 is SEHNR, CDR2 FQNEAQ, per germline (reference sequence). This CDR3 has 16 residues. Here the CDR3 DNA reads TGTGCCAGCAGCCCCGTAACAGTCGGAACTAATGAAAAACTGTTTTTT. This gives the protein CASSPVTVGTNEKLFF.

CDR3 region: CASSRGGANTEAFF. CDR3 DNA: TGTGCCAGCAGTCGTGGGGGGGCAAACACTGAAGCTTTCTTT. The genes are TRBV27 and TRBJ1-1, with D possibly TRBD1 on 6 matching bases. The CDR3 is 14 residues long. The V and J ends lost 5 bases and 2 bases respectively, with 12 bases between them. CDR1 and CDR2 (germline): MNHEY, SMNVEV (reference sequence).

The chain couples TRBV12-3 or TRBV12-4 to TRBJ2-1; 7 bases fit TRBD2. After removal of 5 bases from V and 4 bases from J, the junction contained 14 bases not matched to a gene. This CDR3 is built from 17 residues. This CDR3 reads CASSLPGGAGKYNEQFF. As DNA, the CDR3 is TGTGCCAGCAGTCTCCCCGGTGGAGCGGGGAAATACAATGAGCAGTTCTTC.

This sequence joins TRBV19 and TRBJ1-1, with 8 bases that match TRBD1. CDR3 length: 15 amino acids. Germline lookup yields CDR1 LNHDA and CDR2 SQIVND (reference sequence). With 5 bases clipped from V and 3 bases from J, the junction kept 8 bases outside the gene matches. CDR3 nucleotides: TGTGCCAGTAGTTACAGTTCGACAGGGGACACTGAAGCTTTCTTT. Its translation: CASSYSSTGDTEAFF.

This chain joins TRBV12-3 or TRBV12-4 and TRBJ1-3; a weak D match, TRBD1 (6 bases). There are 14 residues in the CDR3. Trimming shortened V by 5 bases and J by 0 bases, and 8 bases separated the two germline ends. The CDR3 region has the DNA TGTGCCAGCAGTGGGACAACCTCTGGAAACACCATATATTTT. Protein sequence: CASSGTTSGNTIYF.

This clonotype was observed a handful of times. The rearrangement uses TRBV28 and TRBJ1-2; 9 bases map to TRBD1. Germline lookup yields CDR1 MDHEN and CDR2 SYDVKM. The CDR3 is made up of 13 amino acids. Trimming cost V 4 bases and J 7 bases; bases outside gene matches: 4. CDR3 sequence reads: CASSYTGGLGYTF. CDR3 coding DNA: TGTGCCAGCAGTTATACAGGGGGCCTTGGCTACACCTTC.

V is TRBV12-3 or TRBV12-4 and J is TRBJ1-4, with 11 bases matching TRBD1. Trimming cost V 5 bases and J 8 bases; bases outside gene matches: 10. The CDR3 is 16 residues long. The CDR3 sequence is CASSRTGGARKEKLFF. CDR3 DNA sequence: TGTGCCAGCAGTCGGACAGGGGGCGCGAGGAAAGAAAAACTGTTTTTT.

A single count supports this clonotype. The chain has TRBV6-2 or TRBV6-3 and TRBJ1-6, with 7 bases aligning to TRBD1. CDR1 MNHEY and CDR2 SVGEGT come from the germline V gene. This CDR3 comprises 18 residues. Trimming at V came to 2 bases and at J to 9 bases, leaving 16 bases not matched to a gene. The CDR3 protein is CASSYAPERQGYGSPLHF. The CDR3 DNA is TGTGCCAGCAGTTACGCACCTGAGAGACAGGGATACGGTTCACCCCTCCACTTT.